These 21 T cell receptor beta chains originate from one sample sequenced in a study of OX40 agonist ivuxolimab in advanced cancers. TCRdb's table, derived via immunoSEQ multiplex PCR, lists solely in-frame clones and lacks some. The sample consists of 76,000 or so clones, over 75% of them appearing once. The sample in question was CD4+ or CD8+ T cells sorted from blood, obtained in a trial of the OX40 agonist ivuxolimab. These receptor sequences come from an adult with an advanced solid tumor such as melanoma, head and neck, liver or kidney cancer.

This clone was detected only once. One end of the junction is discordant with germline, which a read error may explain. This sequence joins TRBV7-2 and TRBJ2-5, with D maybe TRBD2 (7 bases). Germline CDR1 reads SGHTA; CDR2 reads FQGNSA. The CDR3 spans 16 residues. The CDR3 region has the DNA TGTGCCAGCACCTTAAACCGGGGGGCCTGGGGCGAGACCCAGTACTTC. The encoded protein is CASTLNRGAWGETQYF.

The chain links TRBV5-1 to TRBJ2-3; 8 bases are shared with TRBD2. The CDR3 is 15 amino acids. The V gene end was trimmed by 0 bases and the J gene end by 6 bases; junction bases not matched to a gene: 6. The germline V gene has CDR1 SGHRS and CDR2 YFSETQ. CDR3 DNA: TGCGCCAGCAGCTTGGCCCCGGGGGGGCCGGATACGCAGTATTTT. It translates to CASSLAPGGPDTQYF.

This chain links TRBV5-5 with TRBJ2-1; 10 bases are a match to TRBD2. J lost 8 bases, V lost 0 bases, and 14 bases had no gene match. Germline values: CDR1 SGHKS, CDR2 YYEKEE (reference sequence). The CDR3 runs 18 residues. The CDR3 coding sequence is TGTGCCAGCAGCTTGGGTCTAGTCGGGCTAGCGGGGGCACATGAGCAGTTCTTC. Residues: CASSLGLVGLAGAHEQFF.

The chain couples TRBV12-5 to TRBJ1-5, with TRBD1 as a possible D gene (6 bases). CDR3 length equals 16 residues. Trimming removed 3 bases from V and 0 bases from J, with 12 bases in between. Germline V gene lookup returns CDR1 LGHNT and CDR2 FRNRAP. In nucleotides, the CDR3 is TGTGCTAGTGGTTTAGCACAGGGTTATAGCAATCAGCCCCAGCATTTT. As protein: CASGLAQGYSNQPQHF. The full variable domain, with the rest looked up from reference TRBV12-5 and TRBJ1-5, is DARVTQTPRHKVTEMGQEVTMRCQPILGHNTVFWYRQTMMQGLELLAYFRNRAPLDDSGMPKDRFSAEMPDATLATLKIQPSEPRDSAVYFCASGLAQGYSNQPQHFGDGTRLSIL.

The chain employs TRBV5-4 and TRBJ2-7; D possibly corresponds to TRBD2 (8 bases). The germline CDR1 and CDR2 sequences are SGHNT and YYREEE (reference sequence). This CDR3 contains 13 residues. Trimming removed 6 bases from V and 8 bases from J, with 18 bases in between. The CDR3 DNA sequence: TGTGCCAGCATGACGGCGGGGGGACAGAAGCAGTACTTC. Translation gives CASMTAGGQKQYF.

The V call is TRBV27, the J call TRBJ2-7; D could derive from TRBD1 or TRBD2 (5 bases each). Germline values: CDR1 MNHEY, CDR2 SMNVEV (reference sequence). V was cut by 6 bases and J by 0 bases, with 12 bases left in between. There are 14 residues in the CDR3. The CDR3 region is CASSWDGSSYEQYF. CDR3 nucleotide sequence: TGTGCCAGCAGCTGGGACGGATCCTCCTACGAGCAGTACTTC.

The V and J genes are TRBV9 and TRBJ2-6, with D unclear. This CDR3 has 18 amino acids. Germline V gives CDR1 SGDLS, CDR2 YYNGEE. Trimming shortened V by 0 bases and J by 0 bases, and 13 bases separated the two germline ends. The CDR3 loop is CASSVGAGASSGANVLTF. The CDR3 DNA reads as TGTGCCAGCAGCGTAGGGGCAGGCGCTAGCTCTGGGGCCAACGTCCTGACTTTC. The full variable domain, with the rest looked up from reference TRBV9 and TRBJ2-6, is DSGVTQTPKHLITATGQRVTLRCSPRSGDLSVYWYQQSLDQGLQFLIQYYNGEERAKGNILERFSAQQFPDLHSELNLSSLELGDSALYFCASSVGAGASSGANVLTFGAGSRLTVL.

The rearrangement joins TRBV10-3 to TRBJ2-3; TRBD2 matches at 15 bases. V gave up 4 bases and J gave up 6 bases; unmatched junction bases: 8. This CDR3 spans 17 amino acids. CDR1 is ENHRY and CDR2 is SYGVKD in the germline V gene. The CDR3 bases are TGTGCCATCAGTGGCACGGGACTAGCGGGGGGCGGCGATACGCAGTATTTT. Its translation: CAISGTGLAGGGDTQYF.

The gene calls are TRBV9 and TRBJ2-2; 7 bases agree with TRBD1. Germline CDR1 reads SGDLS; CDR2 reads YYNGEE. V gave up 5 bases and J gave up 0 bases; unmatched junction bases: 7. This CDR3 spans 16 amino acids. The CDR3 sequence is CASRLNGQANTGELFF. In nucleotides, the CDR3 is TGTGCCAGCAGGTTGAACGGACAGGCGAACACCGGGGAGCTGTTTTTT.

The count of this clone is one. The chain joins TRBV9 to TRBJ2-5; 15 positions agree with TRBD2. CDR1 and CDR2 from the germline V gene are SGDLS and YYNGEE. V shed 5 bases, J shed 7 bases, and the junction held 9 bases outside the gene matches. The length of the CDR3 is 16 residues. In nucleotides, the CDR3 is TGTGCCAGCAGTCCCGGACTAGCGGGGGGGCCGGTGACCCAGTACTTC. This gives the protein CASSPGLAGGPVTQYF.

Only one count was recorded for this clone. The rearrangement joins TRBV6-5 to TRBJ1-5, with TRBD1 identical over 9 bases. V gave up 10 bases and J gave up 5 bases; unmatched junction bases: 12. This CDR3 contains 15 residues. Germline V CDR1 and CDR2: MNHEY, SVGAGI. CDR3 nucleotide sequence: TGTGCCAACACCGGGCCGGACAGGGGAGATCAGCCCCAGCATTTT. Residues: CANTGPDRGDQPQHF.

V and J are TRBV27 and TRBJ1-1, with D uncertain. CDR3 length: 12 amino acids. Germline CDR1 MNHEY, CDR2 SMNVEV (reference sequence). The V end lost 4 bases, the J end lost 11 bases, and 14 bases lay between the germline ends. The CDR3 DNA sequence: TGTGCCAGCAGTTCCCTAGGTGCGGAGGCTTTCTTT. This translates into CASSSLGAEAFF.

This rearrangement joins TRBV11-2 to TRBJ1-1; 10 bases line up with TRBD1. CDR1 is SGHAT, CDR2 FQNNGV, per germline. This CDR3 is built from 16 residues. Trimming cost V 4 bases and J 3 bases; bases outside gene matches: 8. The CDR3 DNA reads TGTGCCAGCAGCTCCCGACAGGGGGCGTTGGACACTGAAGCTTTCTTT. It is translated as CASSSRQGALDTEAFF.

A remark on this clone: The same CDR3 can be traced to other DNA sequences in this sample. The V call is TRBV2, the J call TRBJ1-5; D may be TRBD1 (5 bases). Germline V gives CDR1 SNHLY, CDR2 FYNNEI. V shed 3 bases and J shed 3 bases, with 9 bases lying between them. This CDR3 contains 14 residues. CDR3 amino acids: CASSDQGNNQPQHF. In nucleotides, the CDR3 is TGTGCCAGCAGTGACCAGGGAAACAATCAGCCCCAGCATTTT.

CDR3 protein: CASSYLRGGQETQYF. The CDR3 DNA sequence: TGTGCCAGCAGCTATCTAAGGGGGGGGCAAGAGACCCAGTACTTC. V and J are TRBV6-5 and TRBJ2-5; tentatively, D is TRBD2 (7 bases). V was clipped by 6 bases and J by 2 bases, with 16 bases between them. The germline CDR1 and CDR2 sequences are MNHEY and SVGAGI. CDR3 length: 15 amino acids.

This sequence joins TRBV7-2 and TRBJ2-3; no reliable D call. Germline V gives CDR1 SGHTA, CDR2 FQGNSA. Trimming removed 2 bases at V and 3 bases at J, with 15 bases between. This CDR3 is 16 amino acids long. The CDR3 loop is CASSLNSASTTDTQYF. The CDR3 DNA reads as TGTGCCAGCAGCTTAAACTCGGCTAGTACGACAGATACGCAGTATTTT.

The chain couples TRBV30 to TRBJ2-3, with a weak D call TRBD2 (5 bases). CDR3 length: 14 amino acids. CDR1 and CDR2 from the germline V gene are GTSNPN and SVGIG (reference sequence). Trimming shortened V by 4 bases and J by 6 bases, and 17 bases separated the two germline ends. CDR3 region: CAWIGQSPGDTQYF. The CDR3 nucleotides read TGTGCCTGGATCGGTCAATCACCGGGGGATACGCAGTATTTT.

This chain uses TRBV6-5 with TRBJ1-6; 7 bases are shared with TRBD1. V shed 5 bases and J 8 bases; nucleotides not matched to a gene: 3. CDR3 length equals 13 residues. The V gene's germline CDR1 is MNHEY and CDR2 SVGAGI. The CDR3 DNA follows: TGTGCCAGCAGTACCGACAGGGATTCACCCCTCCACTTT. Amino acid sequence: CASSTDRDSPLHF.

The chain employs TRBV6-1 and TRBJ2-6; D is possibly TRBD2 (6 bases). Deletions cut 3 bases from V and 1 base from J, with 13 bases between. The CDR3 length is 17 residues. Germline values: CDR1 MNHNS, CDR2 SASEGT. The CDR3 sequence is CASSDQRGRSGANVLTF. CDR3 DNA sequence: TGTGCCAGCAGTGACCAACGAGGGAGGTCTGGGGCCAACGTCCTGACTTTC.

This chain uses TRBV27 with TRBJ2-7; D ambiguous. Germline CDR1 reads MNHEY; CDR2 reads SMNVEV (reference sequence). Trimming removed 5 bases at V and 5 bases at J, with 19 bases between. The CDR3 covers 15 residues. Written as DNA, the CDR3 is TGTGCCAGCAGTCCCCGCGGCCCAATGGCGAACGAGCAGTACTTC. Amino acids: CASSPRGPMANEQYF.

The chain joins TRBV30 to TRBJ2-1, with D possibly being TRBD2 (6 bases). The germline CDR1 and CDR2 sequences are GTSNPN and SVGIG (reference sequence). This CDR3 contains 10 residues. The V and J ends lost 5 bases and 10 bases respectively, with 9 bases between them. The CDR3 is CAWGRREQFF. The CDR3 DNA reads TGTGCCTGGGGGAGGCGGGAGCAGTTCTTC. Complete variable domain (other parts from reference TRBV30 and TRBJ2-1): SQTIHQWPATLVQPVGSPLSLECTVEGTSNPNLYWYRQAAGRGLQLLFYSVGIGQISSEVPQNLSASRPQDRQFILSSKKLLLSDSGFYLCAWGRREQFFGPGTRLTVL.